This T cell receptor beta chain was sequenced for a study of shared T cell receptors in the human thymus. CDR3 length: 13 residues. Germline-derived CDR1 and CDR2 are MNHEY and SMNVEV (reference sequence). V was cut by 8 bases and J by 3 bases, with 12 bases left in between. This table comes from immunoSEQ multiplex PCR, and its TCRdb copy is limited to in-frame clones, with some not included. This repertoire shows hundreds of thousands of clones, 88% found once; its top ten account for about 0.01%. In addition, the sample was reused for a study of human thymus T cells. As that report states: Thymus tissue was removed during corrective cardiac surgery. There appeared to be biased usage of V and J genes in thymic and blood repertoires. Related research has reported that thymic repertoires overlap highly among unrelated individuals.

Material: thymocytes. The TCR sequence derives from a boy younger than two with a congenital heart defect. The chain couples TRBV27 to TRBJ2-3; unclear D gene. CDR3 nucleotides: TGTGCCAGCTCCCAGAGGCGGACAGATACGCAGTATTTT. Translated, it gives CASSQRRTDTQYF.